The clone carrying this T cell receptor (beta chain) occurred once. This entry belongs to a study of T cell changes during pregnancy in multiple sclerosis. TCRdb's table, derived via immunoSEQ multiplex PCR, lists solely in-frame clones and lacks some. In the table there are 50,000 to 65,000 clones, around 85% of which are singletons. The CDR3 has 16 amino acids. J lost 8 bases, V lost 5 bases, and 13 bases had no gene match. Germline V CDR1 and CDR2: LNHDA, SQIVND (reference sequence). The rearrangement joins TRBV19 to TRBJ1-2; 11 bases align to TRBD1. The TCR originated in a female donor with multiple sclerosis, enrolled in a pregnancy study. Sequencing was performed on CD4+ T cells from peripheral blood mononuclear cells, taken in the third trimester of pregnancy. This CDR3 reads CASSPRTGGGLGGYTF. CDR3 DNA: TGTGCCAGTAGTCCCAGGACAGGGGGCGGATTAGGGGGCTACACCTTC.